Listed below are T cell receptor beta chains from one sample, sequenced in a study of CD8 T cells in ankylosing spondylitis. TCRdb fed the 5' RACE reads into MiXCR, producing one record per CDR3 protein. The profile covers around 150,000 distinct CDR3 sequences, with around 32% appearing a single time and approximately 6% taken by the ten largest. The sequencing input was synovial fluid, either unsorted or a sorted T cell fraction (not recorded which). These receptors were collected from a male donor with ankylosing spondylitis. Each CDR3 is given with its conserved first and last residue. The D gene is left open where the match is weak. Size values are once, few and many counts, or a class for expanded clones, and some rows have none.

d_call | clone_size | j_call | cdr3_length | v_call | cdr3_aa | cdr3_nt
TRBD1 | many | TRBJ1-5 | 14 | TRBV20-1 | CSAPTGGPNQPQHF | TGCAGTGCCCCTACAGGGGGACCCAATCAGCCCCAGCATTTT
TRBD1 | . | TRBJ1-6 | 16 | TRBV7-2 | CASSPQRTGGNSPLHF | TGTGCCAGCAGCCCCCAACGGACAGGTGGGAATTCACCCCTCCACTTT
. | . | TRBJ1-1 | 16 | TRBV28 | CASSGVIGVADTEAFF | TGTGCCAGCAGTGGGGTCATTGGGGTGGCGGACACTGAAGCTTTCTTT
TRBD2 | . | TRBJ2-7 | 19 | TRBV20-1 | CSARGGLAVQRGASYEQYF | TGCAGTGCTAGAGGAGGACTAGCGGTCCAAAGAGGGGCCTCCTACGAGCAGTACTTC
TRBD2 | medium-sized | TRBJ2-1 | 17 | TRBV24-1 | CATSDQRGGRARNEQFF | TGTGCCACCAGTGACCAACGTGGCGGGAGGGCCCGGAATGAGCAGTTCTTC
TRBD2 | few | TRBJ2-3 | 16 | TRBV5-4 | CASSRGGLAGTDTQYF | TGTGCCAGCAGCAGAGGGGGACTAGCGGGCACAGATACGCAGTATTTT
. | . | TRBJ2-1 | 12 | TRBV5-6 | CASSLGTNEQFF | TGTGCCAGCAGCTTAGGTACGAATGAGCAGTTCTTC
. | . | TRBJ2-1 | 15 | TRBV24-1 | CATSAGTAPYNEQFF | TGTGCCACCAGTGCTGGGACGGCGCCCTACAATGAGCAGTTCTTC
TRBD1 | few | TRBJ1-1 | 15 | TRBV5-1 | CASSLTDREGTEVFF | TGCGCCAGCAGCTTAACGGACAGGGAAGGGACTGAAGTTTTCTTT
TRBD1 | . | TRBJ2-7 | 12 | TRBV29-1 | CSVLTGGYEQYF | TGCAGCGTACTGACAGGGGGCTACGAGCAGTACTTC
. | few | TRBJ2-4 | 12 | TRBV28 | CASSPNWNIQYF | TGTGCCAGCAGTCCAAATTGGAACATTCAGTACTTC
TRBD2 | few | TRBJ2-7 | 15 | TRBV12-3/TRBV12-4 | CASSTRLAGGHEQYF | TGTGCCAGCAGCACCCGACTAGCGGGAGGTCACGAGCAGTACTTC
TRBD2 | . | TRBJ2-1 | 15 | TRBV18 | CASSRSGTGSNEQFF | TGTGCCAGCTCACGTAGCGGGACCGGTTCGAATGAGCAGTTCTTC
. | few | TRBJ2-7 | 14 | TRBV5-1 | CASSFSVLSYEQYF | TGCGCCAGCAGCTTTTCAGTCCTTTCCTACGAGCAGTACTTC
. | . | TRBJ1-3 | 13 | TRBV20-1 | CSARRPSGNTIYF | TGCAGTGCTAGACGACCCTCTGGAAACACCATATATTTT
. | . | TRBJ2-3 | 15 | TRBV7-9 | CASSLSSVSTDTQYF | TGTGCCAGCAGCTTATCATCGGTTAGCACAGATACGCAGTATTTT
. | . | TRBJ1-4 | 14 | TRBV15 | CATSRGAGEEKLFF | TGTGCCACCAGCAGAGGGGCGGGTGAGGAAAAACTGTTTTTT
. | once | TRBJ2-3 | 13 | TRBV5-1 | CASSLYEGDTQYF | TGCGCCAGCAGCTTATACGAGGGAGATACGCAGTATTTT
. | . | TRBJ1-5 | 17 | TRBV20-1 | CSASVSSSLQGAQPQHF | TGCAGTGCTAGTGTTTCATCCTCCTTACAGGGCGCCCAGCCCCAGCATTTT
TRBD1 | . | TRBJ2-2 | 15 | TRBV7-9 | CASSLTGANTGELFF | TGTGCCAGCAGCTTAACAGGGGCGAACACCGGGGAGCTGTTTTTT
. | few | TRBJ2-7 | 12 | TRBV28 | CASSFRVYEQYF | TGTGCCAGCAGTTTCAGGGTCTACGAGCAGTACTTC
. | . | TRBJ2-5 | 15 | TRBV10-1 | CASSESGTAQETQYF | TGCGCCAGCAGTGAGTCGGGGACGGCCCAAGAGACCCAGTACTTC
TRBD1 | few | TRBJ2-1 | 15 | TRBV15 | CATSSGTGAYNEQFF | TGTGCCACCAGCAGTGGGACAGGAGCCTACAATGAGCAGTTCTTC
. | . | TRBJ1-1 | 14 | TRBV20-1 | CSASTPGVGTEAFF | TGCAGTGCTAGTACTCCAGGGGTTGGCACTGAAGCTTTCTTT
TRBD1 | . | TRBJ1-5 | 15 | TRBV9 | CASSPTDRGNQPQHF | TGTGCCAGCAGCCCCACCGACAGGGGCAATCAGCCCCAGCATTTT
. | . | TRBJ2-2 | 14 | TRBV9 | CASSVGEFTGELFF | TGTGCCAGCAGCGTAGGCGAGTTCACCGGGGAGCTGTTTTTT
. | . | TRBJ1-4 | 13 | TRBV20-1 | CSAEPGAGEKLFF | TGCAGTGCTGAACCGGGGGCGGGTGAAAAACTGTTTTTT
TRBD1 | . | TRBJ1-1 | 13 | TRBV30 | CAWSLQGSTEAFF | TGTGCCTGGAGTTTACAGGGGAGCACTGAAGCTTTCTTT
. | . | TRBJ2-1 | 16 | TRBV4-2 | CASSQEGTTSYNEQFF | TGTGCCAGCAGCCAAGAGGGAACGACTAGCTACAATGAGCAGTTCTTC